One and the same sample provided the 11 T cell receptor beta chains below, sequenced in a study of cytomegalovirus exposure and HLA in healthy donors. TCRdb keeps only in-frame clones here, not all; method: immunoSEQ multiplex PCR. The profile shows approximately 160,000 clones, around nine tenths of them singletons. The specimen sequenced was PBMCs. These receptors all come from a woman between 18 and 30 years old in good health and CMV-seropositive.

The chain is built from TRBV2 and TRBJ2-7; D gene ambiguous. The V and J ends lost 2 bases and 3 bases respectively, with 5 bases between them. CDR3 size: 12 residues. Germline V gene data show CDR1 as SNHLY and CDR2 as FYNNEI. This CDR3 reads CASSESFYEQYF. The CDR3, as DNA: TGTGCCAGCAGTGAATCATTCTACGAGCAGTACTTC.

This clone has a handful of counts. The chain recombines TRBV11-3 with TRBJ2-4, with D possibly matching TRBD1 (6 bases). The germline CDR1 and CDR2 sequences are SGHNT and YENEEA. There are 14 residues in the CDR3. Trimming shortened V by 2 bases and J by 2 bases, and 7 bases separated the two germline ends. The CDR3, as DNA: TGTGCCAGCAGCTTAAGGGGGACCAAAAACATTCAGTACTTC. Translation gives CASSLRGTKNIQYF.

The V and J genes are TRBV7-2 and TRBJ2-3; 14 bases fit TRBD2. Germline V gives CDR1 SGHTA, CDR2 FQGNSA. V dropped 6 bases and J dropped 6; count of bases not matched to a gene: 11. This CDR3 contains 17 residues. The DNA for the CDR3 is TGTGCCAGCAGATTCACTCGGACTAGCGGGGGGAGGGATACGCAGTATTTT. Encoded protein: CASRFTRTSGGRDTQYF.

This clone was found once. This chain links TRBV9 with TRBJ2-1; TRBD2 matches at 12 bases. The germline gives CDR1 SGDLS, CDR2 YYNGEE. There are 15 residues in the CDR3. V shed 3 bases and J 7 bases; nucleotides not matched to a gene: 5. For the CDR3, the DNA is TGTGCCAGCAGCGCCTCTAGCGGGAGGGGAAATGAGCAGTTCTTC. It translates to CASSASSGRGNEQFF.

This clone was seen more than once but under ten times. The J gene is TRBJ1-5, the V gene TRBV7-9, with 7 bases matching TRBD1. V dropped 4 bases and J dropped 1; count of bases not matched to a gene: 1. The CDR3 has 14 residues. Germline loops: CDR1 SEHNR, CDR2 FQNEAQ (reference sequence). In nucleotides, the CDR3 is TGTGCCAGCAGCTCGACAGGGAGCAATCAGCCCCAGCATTTT. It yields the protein CASSSTGSNQPQHF.

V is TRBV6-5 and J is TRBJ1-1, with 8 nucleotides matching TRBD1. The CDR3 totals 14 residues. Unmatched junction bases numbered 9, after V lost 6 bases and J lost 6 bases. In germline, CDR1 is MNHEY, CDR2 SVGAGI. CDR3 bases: TGTGCCAGCAGGCGACAGGGGATGGACTCTGAAGCTTTCTTT. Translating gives CASRRQGMDSEAFF.

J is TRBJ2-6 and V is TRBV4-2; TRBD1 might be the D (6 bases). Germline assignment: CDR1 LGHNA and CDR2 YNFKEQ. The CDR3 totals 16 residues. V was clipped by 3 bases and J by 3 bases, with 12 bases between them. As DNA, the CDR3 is TGTGCCAGCAGCCAGAACAGGGCTGATGGGGCCAACGTCCTGACTTTC. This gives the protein CASSQNRADGANVLTF.

CDR3 sequence reads: CASSQDGGAYNEQFF. The DNA for the CDR3 is TGCGCCAGCAGCCAAGATGGAGGAGCGTACAATGAGCAGTTCTTC. The chain combines TRBV4-1 with TRBJ2-1; tentatively, D is TRBD2 (5 bases). CDR1 and CDR2 (germline): MGHRA, YSYEKL. This CDR3 is 15 amino acids long. Trimming removed 0 bases at V and 4 bases at J, with 10 bases between.

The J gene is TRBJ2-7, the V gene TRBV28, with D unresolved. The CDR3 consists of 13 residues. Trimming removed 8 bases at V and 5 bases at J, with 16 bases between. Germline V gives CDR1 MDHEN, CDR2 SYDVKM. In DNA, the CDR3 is TGTGCCAGCCATAGATCGACTTCCGACGAGCAGTACTTC. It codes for CASHRSTSDEQYF.

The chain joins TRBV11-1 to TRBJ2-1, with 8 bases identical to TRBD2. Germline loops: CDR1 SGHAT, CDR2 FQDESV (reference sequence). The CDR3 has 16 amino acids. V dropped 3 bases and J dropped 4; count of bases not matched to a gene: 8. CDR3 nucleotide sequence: TGTGCCAGCAGCTTCTCAGGTTTAGCGGGGTACAATGAGCAGTTCTTC. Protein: CASSFSGLAGYNEQFF.

The CDR3 region has the DNA TGCGCCAGCAGCTTGGGAGCGGGAGGGGCTGTTAAACAGTTCTTC. Its protein product is CASSLGAGGAVKQFF. The rearrangement links TRBV5-1 to TRBJ2-1, with 10 bases lining up with TRBD2. Germline-derived CDR1 and CDR2 are SGHRS and YFSETQ. Trimming took 0 bases from V and 13 from J; bases not matched to a gene: 10. CDR3 length: 15 amino acids.